The 27 T cell receptor beta chains below were found in one sample sequenced in a study of graft-versus-host responses after intestinal transplantation. Clones were read by immunoSEQ multiplex PCR, and TCRdb kept only the in-frame ones, dropping some. There are around 8,000 clones in the sample; more than 30% occur only once, and approximately 5% lies in the top ten. Sequencing used alloreactive CD4+ T cells from a mixed lymphocyte reaction culture, obtained before intestinal transplant. Noted subset: CFSE-low proliferating T cells sorted from roughly 6-day pre-transplant mixed lymphocyte reaction (GvH or HvG direction). The receptors here all came from a human patient who received an intestinal transplant.

The chain uses TRBV2 and TRBJ1-2, with D uncertain. The germline gives CDR1 SNHLY, CDR2 FYNNEI. The CDR3 runs to 15 residues. Between the trimmed V and J ends, which lost 1 base and 7 bases, there was a span of 16 bases. The CDR3 DNA reads TGTGCCAGCAGTGAAGACGGAGGGAGAGCTCTTGGCTACACCTTC. This gives the protein CASSEDGGRALGYTF.

This clone was detected a few times. This chain uses TRBV7-2 with TRBJ1-1; no reliable D call. V shed 2 bases and J shed 0 bases, with 7 bases lying between them. In germline, CDR1 is SGHTA, CDR2 FQGNSA. There are 14 residues in the CDR3. CDR3 in amino acids: CASSLSGLNTEAFF. CDR3 bases: TGTGCCAGCAGCTTATCTGGCCTGAACACTGAAGCTTTCTTT. The full variable domain, rest sourced from reference TRBV7-2 and TRBJ1-1, is GAGVSQSPSNKVTEKGKDVELRCDPISGHTALYWYRQSLGQGLEFLIYFQGNSAPDKSGLPSDRFSAERTGGSVSTLTIQRTQQEDSAVYLCASSLSGLNTEAFFGQGTRLTVV.

This clone was found a few times. The chain uses TRBV7-3 and TRBJ1-1; a weak D match, TRBD1 (5 bases). Germline V gene data show CDR1 as SGHTA and CDR2 as FQGTGA. CDR3 size: 13 residues. The V and J ends lost 4 bases and 4 bases respectively, with 10 bases between them. The CDR3 DNA is TGTGCCAGCAGCTCAAGCGGGGGCACTGAAGCTTTCTTT. Translated: CASSSSGGTEAFF.

This clone is medium-sized in the sample. Here the CDR3 reads CASSLLAAPYGYTF. The DNA for the CDR3 is TGTGCCAGCAGTTTATTGGCGGCCCCATATGGCTACACCTTC. The chain joins TRBV28 to TRBJ1-2, with unresolved D. There are 14 residues in the CDR3. Trimming took off 1 base at V and 5 bases at J, with 11 bases between the two ends. Germline loops: CDR1 MDHEN, CDR2 SYDVKM.

This chain uses TRBV5-1 with TRBJ2-1; 8 bases agree with TRBD1. V lost 2 bases to trimming and J lost 2 bases; unmatched junction nucleotides: 3. From germline, CDR1 is SGHRS and CDR2 YFSETQ. This CDR3 has 15 residues. The CDR3 sequence: CASSLQGGPYNEQFF. CDR3 bases: TGCGCCAGCAGCTTACAGGGGGGACCCTACAATGAGCAGTTCTTC.

V is TRBV5-4 and J is TRBJ2-1; D possibly corresponds to TRBD1 (5 bases). The germline V gene encodes CDR1 SGHNT and CDR2 YYREEE (reference sequence). Trimming stripped 0 bases from V and 2 bases from J, with 12 bases between. This CDR3 comprises 16 residues. CDR3 sequence: CASSLGQTITYNEQFF. The CDR3, as DNA: TGTGCCAGCAGCTTGGGACAGACAATAACCTACAATGAGCAGTTCTTC.

V is TRBV11-2 and J is TRBJ2-7, with TRBD1 identical over 10 bases. This CDR3 contains 15 residues. Germline-derived CDR1 and CDR2 are SGHAT and FQNNGV. V trimming: 4 bases; J trimming: 0 bases; junction bases outside the gene matches: 3. CDR3 sequence (DNA): TGTGCCAGCAGCTCGGGACAGGGGACCTCCTACGAGCAGTACTTC. It yields the protein CASSSGQGTSYEQYF.

Judged by abundance, this clone is medium-sized (0.01 to 0.1%). J is TRBJ2-7 and V is TRBV25-1, with TRBD2 matching over 12 bases. The CDR3 runs to 16 residues. The J segment lost 2 bases and the V segment lost 7 bases, leaving 9 bases of the junction unmatched. Germline V gives CDR1 MGHDK, CDR2 SYGVNS. The CDR3 here is CASMSSGLAGTYEQYF. The CDR3 DNA follows: TGTGCCAGCATGTCCTCCGGACTAGCGGGAACCTACGAGCAGTACTTC.

Within the sample, this clone is medium-sized. V is TRBV7-3 and J is TRBJ2-3, with 10 bases identical to TRBD2. The CDR3 is 14 residues long. Looked up from germline, CDR1 is SGHTA and CDR2 is FQGTGA. V lost 4 bases to trimming and J lost 7 bases; unmatched junction nucleotides: 5. In nucleotides, the CDR3 is TGTGCCAGCAGCTCAGCGGGAGGGATGAATACGCAGTATTTT. Translation gives CASSSAGGMNTQYF.

This clone occurred a few times. J is TRBJ1-3 and V is TRBV4-1; 7 bases are a match to TRBD1. Germline CDR1 MGHRA, CDR2 YSYEKL. CDR3 length equals 17 residues. Trimming cost V 5 bases and J 0 bases; bases outside gene matches: 10. CDR3 amino acids: CASSIPGQPYSGNTIYF. For the CDR3, the DNA is TGCGCCAGCAGCATACCGGGACAGCCTTACTCTGGAAACACCATATATTTT.

This clone is medium-sized within its sample. CDR3 region: CASSRGPLTGELFF. CDR3 nucleotides: TGTGCCAGCAGTCGAGGTCCCCTCACCGGGGAGCTGTTTTTT. The gene calls are TRBV27 and TRBJ2-2, with unresolved D. The germline V and J ends were trimmed by 5 bases and 4 bases, with 11 bases remaining between them. The germline V gene encodes CDR1 MNHEY and CDR2 SMNVEV (reference sequence). This CDR3 is built from 14 residues.

The chain links TRBV15 to TRBJ2-1, with 10 nucleotides matching TRBD1. Germline lookup yields CDR1 LNHNV and CDR2 YYDKDF (reference sequence). The CDR3 sequence is 13 residues long. The junction had 8 bases not matched to a gene; V was cut back by 8 bases and J by 10 bases. CDR3 in DNA: TGTGCCACCGGACAGGGGGGTCGGGGAGAGCAGTTCTTC. The encoded protein is CATGQGGRGEQFF.

This clone turned up a few times. This chain links TRBV7-2 with TRBJ2-5; tentatively, D is TRBD2 (5 bases). Per germline, CDR1 SGHTA and CDR2 FQGNSA. This CDR3 comprises 14 residues. Deletions cut 3 bases from V and 5 bases from J, with 13 bases between. CDR3 bases: TGTGCCAGCAGCTTGGGCATTCAGCGGGAGACCCAGTACTTC. Its protein is CASSLGIQRETQYF.

This clone appeared a few times. The chain uses TRBV6-5 and TRBJ1-3, with D hard to call. The ends were cut back, 5 bases at V and 0 bases at J, with 5 bases in the middle. The CDR3 covers 13 residues. Germline loops: CDR1 MNHEY, CDR2 SVGAGI. CDR3 DNA: TGTGCCAGCAGTCGGGACTCTGGAAACACCATATATTTT. Its translation is CASSRDSGNTIYF.

This sequence joins TRBV12-5 and TRBJ2-2; D gene uncertain. This CDR3 contains 12 residues. V lost 6 bases and J 5 bases, leaving 7 bases between the germline ends. The germline CDR1 and CDR2 sequences are LGHNT and FRNRAP. DNA for the CDR3: TGTGCTAGTGGGTTGACAACCGGGGAGCTGTTTTTT. This gives the protein CASGLTTGELFF.

The V call is TRBV9, the J call TRBJ1-5; D might be TRBD1 (5 bases). Germline assignment: CDR1 SGDLS and CDR2 YYNGEE. CDR3 length: 13 residues. Trimming shortened V by 0 bases and J by 16 bases, and 17 bases separated the two germline ends. CDR3 protein: CASSVDGGTHLHF. The DNA of the CDR3 is TGTGCCAGCAGCGTAGACGGAGGGACCCACCTACATTTT.

This clone occurred a few times. The chain recombines TRBV2 with TRBJ2-7, with 10 bases identical to TRBD2. J was trimmed by 6 bases and V by 4 bases; bases with no gene match: 15. CDR3 length: 17 amino acids. The germline V gene has CDR1 SNHLY and CDR2 FYNNEI. The CDR3 nucleotides read TGTGCCAGCAGTGCTCGGTCACTAGCGGGGTTTCGGGGCGAGCAGTACTTC. Translated, it gives CASSARSLAGFRGEQYF. The entire variable domain, with the rest obtained from reference TRBV2 and TRBJ2-7, is as follows: EPEVTQTPSHQVTQMGQEVILRCVPISNHLYFYWYRQILGQKVEFLVSFYNNEISEKSEIFDDQFSVERPDGSNFTLKIRSTKLEDSAMYFCASSARSLAGFRGEQYFGPGTRLTVT.

The chain uses TRBV1 and TRBJ2-1; the DNA was not used to check the table's D call, TRBD2. TRBV1 is assigned pseudogene status. The length of the CDR3 is 14 residues. The CDR3 reads CTSSLSLEELEQFF. The CDR3 coding sequence is TGCACCAGCAGCCTTTCCCTTGAAGAGCTTGAGCAGTTCTTC.

The table lists this clone with a few counts. CDR3 nucleotides: TGTGCCACCAGCAGAGGTACGGGGACTTTCAATCAGCCCCAGCATTTT. Its protein is CATSRGTGTFNQPQHF. This chain joins TRBV15 and TRBJ1-5; a possible D gene is TRBD1 (5 bases). Deletions cut 1 base from V and 3 bases from J, with 13 bases between. The germline CDR1 and CDR2 sequences are LNHNV and YYDKDF (reference sequence). The CDR3 loop spans 16 amino acids. Supplemented by reference TRBV15 and TRBJ1-5, the full variable domain reads DAMVIQNPRYQVTQFGKPVTLSCSQTLNHNVMYWYQQKSSQAPKLLFHYYDKDFNNEADTPDNFQSRRPNTSFCFLDIRSPGLGDTAMYLCATSRGTGTFNQPQHFGDGTRLSIL.

The V gene is TRBV2, the J gene TRBJ2-1; 7 nucleotides match TRBD2. This CDR3 region has 15 residues. V shed 6 bases and J 6 bases; nucleotides not matched to a gene: 11. CDR1 SNHLY and CDR2 FYNNEI come from the germline V gene. The chain's CDR3 is CASSLRLAISNEQFF. The CDR3 nucleotides read TGTGCCAGCAGCTTGCGACTAGCTATATCCAATGAGCAGTTCTTC. Combining the CDR3 with reference TRBV2 and TRBJ2-1 gives the whole variable domain EPEVTQTPSHQVTQMGQEVILRCVPISNHLYFYWYRQILGQKVEFLVSFYNNEISEKSEIFDDQFSVERPDGSNFTLKIRSTKLEDSAMYFCASSLRLAISNEQFFGPGTRLTVL.

With respect to this clone: Additional DNA sequences in this sample encode the identical CDR3. This chain uses TRBV9 with TRBJ2-7; 7 bases agree with TRBD2. Germline V gene data show CDR1 as SGDLS and CDR2 as YYNGEE. The J segment lost 2 bases and the V segment lost 0 bases, leaving 2 bases of the junction unmatched. This CDR3 is built from 14 residues. The CDR3 protein is CASSVGSGTYEQYF. In DNA, the CDR3 is TGTGCCAGCAGCGTAGGGAGCGGGACCTACGAGCAGTACTTC.

V gene TRBV7-8 combines with J gene TRBJ2-7; 7 nucleotides match TRBD2. J gave up 2 bases and V 0 bases, and 4 bases lay outside the gene matches. This CDR3 has 15 residues. Germline CDR1 SGHVS, CDR2 FQNEAQ. The CDR3 loop reads CASSLAASGTYEQYF. The DNA for the CDR3 is TGTGCCAGCAGCTTAGCGGCTAGCGGAACCTACGAGCAGTACTTC. The full variable domain, with the rest looked up from reference TRBV7-8 and TRBJ2-7, is GAGVSQSPRYKVAKRGQDVALRCDPISGHVSLFWYQQALGQGPEFLTYFQNEAQLDKSGLPSDRFFAERPEGSVSTLKIQRTQQEDSAVYLCASSLAASGTYEQYFGPGTRLTVT.

V usage is TRBV5-1 and J usage is TRBJ2-5; D might be TRBD1 (5 bases). CDR1 is SGHRS, CDR2 YFSETQ, per germline. This CDR3 contains 13 residues. V gave up 4 bases and J gave up 4 bases, with 11 bases separating them. The CDR3 reads CASSRTGTETQYF. The CDR3 DNA is TGCGCCAGCAGCCGTACAGGTACAGAGACCCAGTACTTC.

This clone was seen only a few times. The rearrangement uses TRBV6-5 and TRBJ2-7; D remains unclear. The CDR3 loop spans 12 amino acids. The ends were cut back, 4 bases at V and 5 bases at J, with 9 bases in the middle. CDR1 is MNHEY and CDR2 is SVGAGI in the germline V gene. The CDR3 DNA reads TGTGCCAGCAGTTCGGTAGCTGACGAGCAGTACTTC. This gives the protein CASSSVADEQYF.

The chain joins TRBV6-1 to TRBJ1-2; tentatively, D is TRBD1 (6 bases). The CDR3 extends over 12 amino acids. V was clipped by 6 bases and J by 8 bases, with 13 bases between them. The germline V gene has CDR1 MNHNS and CDR2 SASEGT. CDR3 residues: CASSRDTRGYTF. DNA of the CDR3: TGTGCCAGCAGCAGGGACACGCGGGGCTACACCTTC.

This chain joins TRBV4-1 and TRBJ1-1; 9 positions agree with TRBD1. CDR3 size: 13 residues. CDR1 is MGHRA and CDR2 is YSYEKL in the germline V gene. Unmatched junction bases numbered 3, after V lost 6 bases and J lost 4 bases. CDR3 loop: CASRPTGGTEAFF. DNA for the CDR3: TGCGCCAGCAGGCCGACAGGGGGCACTGAAGCTTTCTTT.

The rearrangement links TRBV5-1 to TRBJ2-6, with TRBD1 matching 7 bases. The junction had 9 bases not matched to a gene; V was cut back by 0 bases and J by 3 bases. The CDR3 runs 18 residues. Per germline, CDR1 SGHRS and CDR2 YFSETQ. The CDR3 region is CASSLEGRGWGGANVLTF. The CDR3 DNA is TGCGCCAGCAGCTTGGAGGGCAGGGGGTGGGGTGGGGCCAACGTCCTGACTTTC.